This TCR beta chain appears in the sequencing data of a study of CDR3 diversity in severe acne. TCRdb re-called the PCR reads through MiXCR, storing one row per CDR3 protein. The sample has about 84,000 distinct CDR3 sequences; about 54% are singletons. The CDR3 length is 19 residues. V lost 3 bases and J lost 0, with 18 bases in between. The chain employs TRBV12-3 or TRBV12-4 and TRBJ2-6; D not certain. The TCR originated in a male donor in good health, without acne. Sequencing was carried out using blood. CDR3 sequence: CASSFGLGGRGSGANVLTF. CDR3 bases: TGTGCCAGCAGTTTCGGGCTGGGTGGTCGCGGCTCTGGGGCCAACGTCCTGACTTTC.